This is a list of T cell receptor beta chains from one sample in a study of CD8 T cells in ankylosing spondylitis. TCRdb ran MiXCR on the 5' RACE reads and lists one entry per CDR3 protein. Of roughly 220,000 distinct CDR3 sequences listed, about a sixth are singletons. The sequencing input was blood, either unsorted or a sorted T cell fraction (not recorded which). The receptors originated from a male donor with ankylosing spondylitis. Each CDR3 is given with its conserved first and last residue. The D gene is left open where the match is weak. Size is stated for part of the rows, as once, few or many counts, or as a class when the clone is expanded.

size	V	D	J	length	CDR3	DNA
NA	TRBV13	NA	TRBJ2-3	13	CASSSRNGHTQYF	TGTGCCAGCAGCTCCCGCAACGGGCATACGCAGTATTTT
NA	TRBV2	NA	TRBJ1-1	15	CARAPDGGRGTEAFF	TGTGCCAGGGCCCCTGACGGGGGGAGGGGCACTGAAGCTTTCTTT
many	TRBV27	NA	TRBJ2-1	15	CASSHSVSSYNEQFF	TGTGCCAGCAGCCATAGCGTGAGCTCCTACAATGAGCAGTTCTTC
few	TRBV2	NA	TRBJ1-6	13	CASKAGDNSPLHF	TGTGCCAGCAAGGCAGGGGACAATTCACCCCTCCACTTT
few	TRBV19	TRBD1	TRBJ1-1	14	CASSHRGLNTEAFF	TGTGCCAGTAGTCACAGGGGGCTGAACACTGAAGCTTTCTTT
few	TRBV29-1	NA	TRBJ2-3	17	CSVEDRGGRVSTDTQYF	TGCAGCGTTGAAGATAGGGGGGGGCGAGTAAGCACAGATACGCAGTATTTT
few	TRBV29-1	NA	TRBJ2-1	13	CSVDPQGYNEQFF	TGCAGCGTTGACCCCCAGGGGTACAATGAGCAGTTCTTC
NA	TRBV20-1	NA	TRBJ1-2	13	CSARITGRDGYTF	TGCAGTGCTAGAATCACAGGGCGTGATGGCTACACCTTC
few	TRBV29-1	NA	TRBJ2-7	13	CSVVEVLSYEQYF	TGCAGCGTTGTAGAGGTACTCTCCTACGAGCAGTACTTC
NA	TRBV2	NA	TRBJ1-6	13	CASRAVDNSPLHF	TGTGCCAGCAGAGCGGTAGATAATTCACCCCTCCACTTT
few	TRBV6-2/TRBV6-3	NA	TRBJ2-1	17	CASSSIGRASPDAEQFF	TGTGCCAGCAGCTCCATAGGCCGGGCTAGCCCCGATGCTGAGCAGTTCTTC
NA	TRBV7-3	NA	TRBJ1-1	13	CASSTGMSTEAFF	TGTGCCAGCAGTACAGGGATGAGCACTGAAGCTTTCTTT
few	TRBV5-1	TRBD2	TRBJ2-1	15	CASSLETSGRGEQFF	TGCGCCAGCAGCTTGGAAACTAGCGGGCGGGGAGAGCAGTTCTTC
once	TRBV10-3	TRBD2	TRBJ2-7	15	CAISESTSGTYEQYF	TGTGCCATCAGTGAGTCGACTAGCGGAACCTACGAGCAGTACTTC
NA	TRBV3-1	TRBD2	TRBJ2-7	16	CASSQDRGDGGYEQYF	TGTGCCAGCAGCCAAGACCGGGGGGACGGTGGCTACGAGCAGTACTTC
NA	TRBV4-1	NA	TRBJ2-3	16	CASSLEEDVLEDTQYF	TGCGCCAGCAGCCTCGAGGAGGACGTCTTGGAAGATACGCAGTATTTT
few	TRBV12-3/TRBV12-4	TRBD2	TRBJ2-7	14	CASSQGLSSYEQYF	TGTGCCAGCAGCCAGGGACTATCTAGTTACGAGCAGTACTTC
few	TRBV2	NA	TRBJ2-1	16	CASRVRDTYPYNEQFF	TGTGCCAGCAGAGTACGGGACACCTATCCTTACAATGAGCAGTTCTTC
NA	TRBV7-9	TRBD2	TRBJ2-5	16	CASSPPGGLAEETQYF	TGTGCCAGCAGCCCCCCTGGCGGACTAGCGGAAGAGACCCAGTACTTC
NA	TRBV20-1	TRBD1	TRBJ2-3	12	CSAGQGTDTQYF	TGCAGTGCTGGACAGGGTACAGATACGCAGTATTTT
few	TRBV29-1	TRBD2	TRBJ2-1	16	CSAEGASGRGYNEQFF	TGCAGCGCTGAGGGAGCTAGCGGGAGGGGGTACAATGAGCAGTTCTTC
few	TRBV29-1	NA	TRBJ2-7	11	CSVVTSNEQYF	TGCAGCGTTGTTACTAGCAACGAGCAGTACTTC
many	TRBV12-3/TRBV12-4	NA	TRBJ1-1	15	CASSQPGGENTEAFF	TGTGCCAGCAGCCAGCCGGGGGGGGAGAACACTGAAGCTTTCTTT
many	TRBV9	NA	TRBJ2-6	13	CASSRTGANVLTF	TGTGCCAGCAGCCGAACTGGGGCCAACGTCCTGACTTTC
NA	TRBV4-1	NA	TRBJ2-1	16	CASSQDGTTLYNEQFF	TGCGCCAGCAGCCAAGATGGGACGACTCTCTACAATGAGCAGTTCTTC
NA	TRBV4-1	NA	TRBJ2-2	14	CASSQALGTGELFF	TGCGCCAGCAGCCAAGCCCTTGGCACCGGGGAGCTGTTTTTT
NA	TRBV2	TRBD1	TRBJ1-1	12	CASWTGLTEAFF	TGTGCCAGCTGGACAGGACTGACTGAAGCTTTCTTT
few	TRBV12-3/TRBV12-4	TRBD2	TRBJ2-1	14	CASTLAGSRDEQFF	TGTGCCAGCACCCTAGCGGGATCTAGGGATGAGCAGTTCTTC
NA	TRBV12-3/TRBV12-4	NA	TRBJ2-2	17	CASSTYRDYQGTGELFF	TGTGCCAGCAGTACCTACAGGGACTACCAAGGCACCGGGGAGCTGTTTTTT
NA	TRBV4-3	TRBD1	TRBJ1-1	14	CASSQNRGPTEAFF	TGCGCCAGCAGCCAAAACAGGGGCCCCACTGAAGCTTTCTTT
few	TRBV4-1	TRBD1	TRBJ2-7	17	CASSQDDRGLSSYEQYF	TGCGCCAGCAGCCAAGACGACAGGGGGCTCTCCTCCTACGAGCAGTACTTC
NA	TRBV3-1	TRBD2	TRBJ2-7	16	CASSQDSSGRAYEQYF	TGTGCCAGCAGCCAAGATTCTAGCGGGAGGGCCTACGAGCAGTACTTC
once	TRBV7-6	TRBD1	TRBJ1-1	16	CASSDGTGLRGTEAFF	TGTGCCAGCAGCGACGGGACAGGCCTCAGGGGCACTGAAGCTTTCTTT
few	TRBV6-5	NA	TRBJ2-5	15	CASSYSGITAATQYF	TGTGCCAGCAGTTACTCGGGTATCACTGCGGCGACCCAGTACTTC
few	TRBV13	NA	TRBJ2-1	12	CASSFQANEQFF	TGTGCCAGCAGCTTCCAGGCGAATGAGCAGTTCTTC
NA	TRBV7-8	NA	TRBJ2-1	13	CASSPRTDNEQFF	TGTGCCAGCAGCCCTAGGACTGACAATGAGCAGTTCTTC
few	TRBV9	NA	TRBJ2-7	15	CASSVDGREDYEQYF	TGTGCCAGCAGCGTAGATGGCAGGGAGGACTACGAGCAGTACTTC
once	TRBV9	NA	TRBJ2-1	13	CASSVGAGNEQFF	TGTGCCAGCAGCGTAGGAGCGGGTAATGAGCAGTTCTTC
few	TRBV7-8	NA	TRBJ2-7	14	CASSLLPGTYEQYF	TGTGCCAGCAGCTTACTGCCCGGGACCTACGAGCAGTACTTC
NA	TRBV7-9	NA	TRBJ1-4	13	CASRQQNNEKLFF	TGTGCCAGTCGCCAACAGAATAATGAAAAACTGTTTTTT
many	TRBV4-1	NA	TRBJ2-1	14	CASSDPGLSNEQFF	TGCGCCAGCAGCGACCCCGGACTTTCCAATGAGCAGTTCTTC
few	TRBV4-1	TRBD1	TRBJ1-1	15	CASSQDRGPYTEAFF	TGCGCCAGCAGCCAAGACAGGGGGCCCTACACTGAAGCTTTCTTT
NA	TRBV15	TRBD1	TRBJ1-5	15	CATSRTDREDQPQHF	TGTGCCACCAGCAGAACGGACAGGGAGGATCAGCCCCAGCATTTT
few	TRBV7-9	TRBD2	TRBJ2-2	16	CASSHPGTSGTGELFF	TGTGCCAGCAGCCACCCCGGGACTAGCGGTACCGGGGAGCTGTTTTTT
few	TRBV7-9	NA	TRBJ2-5	15	CASSLGDVGEETQYF	TGTGCCAGCAGCTTAGGGGACGTAGGAGAAGAGACCCAGTACTTC
NA	TRBV6-5	TRBD2	TRBJ2-5	14	CASSYGTSWETQYF	TGTGCCAGCAGTTATGGGACTAGCTGGGAGACCCAGTACTTC
many	TRBV4-3	NA	TRBJ2-2	18	CASSQAPPDRLNTGELFF	TGCGCCAGCAGCCAGGCACCCCCTGACAGGCTGAATACCGGGGAGCTGTTTTTT
NA	TRBV4-1	NA	TRBJ2-7	15	CASSQGTSSVYEQYF	TGCGCCAGCAGCCAAGGGACCAGCAGCGTATACGAGCAGTACTTC
NA	TRBV29-1	TRBD2	TRBJ2-3	14	CSAVLAPSTDTQYF	TGCAGCGCCGTACTAGCGCCGAGCACAGATACGCAGTATTTT